Following are 23 T cell receptor beta chains from one sample sequenced in a study of shared clonotypes between healthy human individuals. The assay was immunoSEQ multiplex PCR, and TCRdb's table has in-frame clones only and misses some. The sample shows over 2 million clones, around 95% of them seen only once. The specimen sequenced was naive CD4+ T cells sorted from blood. Subset reported: CD45RA+ positively selected. These receptors were obtained from a man younger than 35 in good health.

The rearrangement uses TRBV5-1 and TRBJ2-3; TRBD1 is a possible D gene (6 bases). The CDR3 spans 15 residues. V dropped 0 bases and J dropped 5 bases, with 13 bases sitting between them. Germline V gene data show CDR1 as SGHRS and CDR2 as YFSETQ. Here the CDR3 reads CASSLEGTTGDTQYF. CDR3 nucleotide sequence: TGCGCCAGCAGCTTGGAAGGGACAACGGGAGATACGCAGTATTTT.

The chain couples TRBV6-1 to TRBJ1-1; 9 positions match TRBD1. CDR3 length equals 15 residues. CDR1 is MNHNS, CDR2 SASEGT, per germline. The V segment lost 4 bases and the J segment 3 bases; nucleotides outside the gene matches: 6. The CDR3 region is CASSVWTGEDTEAFF. The CDR3 nucleotides read TGTGCCAGCAGTGTTTGGACAGGGGAGGACACTGAAGCTTTCTTT.

The chain is built from TRBV6-1 and TRBJ2-7; 9 bases line up with TRBD1. This CDR3 has 15 amino acids. Looked up from germline, CDR1 is MNHNS and CDR2 is SASEGT. Trimming at V came to 5 bases and at J to 5 bases, leaving 10 bases not matched to a gene. The CDR3 DNA sequence: TGTGCCAGCAGTTCAGCTGGGACAGGGTTCGACGAGCAGTACTTC. Protein product: CASSSAGTGFDEQYF.

Concerning this clone itself: A much larger clonotype is one base distant, so this may be a read error. This chain links TRBV13 with TRBJ1-3, with TRBD1 matching 7 bases. Germline values: CDR1 PRHDT, CDR2 FYEKMQ (reference sequence). The CDR3 spans 14 residues. CDR3 sequence: CASSITGVGNTIHF. In DNA form, the CDR3 reads TGTGCCAGCAGCATTACAGGGGTCGGAAACACCATACATTTT.

This clone was found once. The chain recombines TRBV18 with TRBJ1-1; tentative D call: TRBD1 (5 bases). The V gene's germline CDR1 is KGHSH and CDR2 LQKENI. The V end lost 3 bases, the J end lost 3 bases, and 14 bases lay between the germline ends. The CDR3 consists of 15 residues. CDR3 coding DNA: TGTGCCAGCTCACCCAGGGAAGGCGTGGACACTGAAGCTTTCTTT. As protein: CASSPREGVDTEAFF.

The chain has TRBV7-9 and TRBJ2-1, with a tentative D call TRBD1 (6 bases). The CDR3 loop spans 15 amino acids. Germline V gene lookup returns CDR1 SEHNR and CDR2 FQNEAQ (reference sequence). Between the trimmed V and J ends, which lost 1 base and 3 bases, there was a span of 10 bases. The chain's CDR3 is CASSLDSRGYNEQFF. The CDR3, as DNA: TGTGCCAGCAGCTTAGACTCCAGGGGCTACAATGAGCAGTTCTTC.

The chain is built from TRBV19 and TRBJ2-2; D is unclear. This CDR3 contains 15 residues. V lost 3 bases and J 2 bases, leaving 10 bases between the germline ends. Germline CDR1 is LNHDA and CDR2 is SQIVND (reference sequence). As DNA, the CDR3 is TGTGCCAGTAGTATGCAAAGGGCCAACACCGGGGAGCTGTTTTTT. Amino acid sequence: CASSMQRANTGELFF.

The genes are TRBV12-5 and TRBJ2-7; TRBD1 is a possible D gene (6 bases). V lost 7 bases, J lost 2 bases, and 9 bases lay in between. Germline V gene sequence: CDR1 LGHNT, CDR2 FRNRAP. The CDR3 spans 12 residues. CDR3 DNA sequence: TGTGCTAGTGCAGGGGCCCCCTACGAGCAGTACTTC. It is translated as CASAGAPYEQYF.

The genes are TRBV5-1 and TRBJ2-2; D is unresolved. Germline loops: CDR1 SGHRS, CDR2 YFSETQ. V was shortened by 0 bases and J by 3 bases, with 9 bases between the two germline ends. The CDR3 extends over 15 amino acids. The CDR3 bases are TGCGCCAGCAGCTTGGGCTACCAACACACCGGGGAGCTGTTTTTT. It encodes CASSLGYQHTGELFF.

In its sample, this clone was seen many times. This chain uses TRBV30 with TRBJ1-1; D gene ambiguous. Trimming pared 4 bases from V and 1 base from J, leaving 13 bases between. This CDR3 contains 14 residues. Germline V gene sequence: CDR1 GTSNPN, CDR2 SVGIG (reference sequence). The CDR3 is CAWTPGRANTEAFF. The CDR3 nucleotides are TGTGCCTGGACACCTGGGAGGGCGAACACTGAAGCTTTCTTT.

The chain couples TRBV6-5 to TRBJ1-1, with D unclear. V lost 6 bases, J lost 4 bases, and 18 bases lay in between. Germline CDR1 MNHEY, CDR2 SVGAGI. CDR3 size: 15 residues. The CDR3 sequence is CASSPYSGSGTEAFF. DNA for the CDR3: TGTGCCAGCAGCCCTTATAGTGGAAGTGGCACTGAAGCTTTCTTT.

The chain has TRBV2 and TRBJ2-5; TRBD1 agrees at 10 bases. Germline assignment: CDR1 SNHLY and CDR2 FYNNEI. V lost 6 bases to trimming and J lost 2 bases; unmatched junction nucleotides: 9. The CDR3 is 16 amino acids. The CDR3 bases are TGTGCCAGCAGACCCCGAGGGACAGGGGTTCAAGAGACCCAGTACTTC. Residues: CASRPRGTGVQETQYF.

The chain is built from TRBV6-1 and TRBJ2-2, with TRBD2 identical over 14 bases. The CDR3 loop spans 18 amino acids. Germline V gene lookup returns CDR1 MNHNS and CDR2 SASEGT. Trimming removed 3 bases from V and 6 bases from J; junction bases left unmatched: 9. The CDR3 bases are TGTGCCAGCAGTGACTGGACTAGCGGGAGGCCTAAGGCCGGGGAGCTGTTTTTT. It is translated as CASSDWTSGRPKAGELFF.

The chain employs TRBV28 and TRBJ1-3; a possible D gene is TRBD1 (6 bases). CDR1 MDHEN and CDR2 SYDVKM come from the germline V gene. This CDR3 has 15 residues. Trimming stripped 7 bases from V and 0 bases from J, with 13 bases between. The CDR3 DNA follows: TGTGCCAGCATGACAGGACAGCCCTCTGGAAACACCATATATTTT. As protein: CASMTGQPSGNTIYF.

The chain has TRBV27 and TRBJ1-2; TRBD1 is a possible D gene (6 bases). The V end lost 4 bases, the J end lost 5 bases, and 11 bases lay between the germline ends. The CDR3 runs 13 residues. Germline values: CDR1 MNHEY, CDR2 SMNVEV (reference sequence). The CDR3 DNA follows: TGTGCCAGCAGTTCAGGGGTGGGATATGGCTACACCTTC. Encoded protein: CASSSGVGYGYTF.

The CDR3 protein is CAWSVLGTGTDTQYF. CDR3 nucleotide sequence: TGTGCCTGGAGTGTACTAGGGACAGGCACAGATACGCAGTATTTT. V gene TRBV30 combines with J gene TRBJ2-3; the match to TRBD1 covers 7 bases. Germline V CDR1 and CDR2: GTSNPN, SVGIG (reference sequence). The J segment lost 1 base and the V segment lost 0 bases, leaving 4 bases of the junction unmatched. The CDR3 has 15 amino acids.

V usage is TRBV7-9 and J usage is TRBJ2-7; D unresolved. V gave up 3 bases and J gave up 3 bases, with 12 bases separating them. CDR1 and CDR2 (germline): SEHNR, FQNEAQ (reference sequence). This CDR3 is 14 amino acids long. The CDR3 region has the DNA TGTGCCAGCAGCTTCGGCTCTAGTGGCTACGAGCAGTACTTC. Translated, it gives CASSFGSSGYEQYF.

V and J are TRBV19 and TRBJ2-1, with D maybe TRBD1 (7 bases). Trimming left V 5 bases short and J 6 bases short, with 20 bases between. Per germline, CDR1 LNHDA and CDR2 SQIVND (reference sequence). The CDR3 spans 16 residues. CDR3 loop: CASSSRGATEGNEQFF. CDR3 coding DNA: TGTGCCAGTAGTTCCAGGGGGGCTACCGAGGGCAATGAGCAGTTCTTC.

The V gene is TRBV4-2, the J gene TRBJ1-4, with D unclear. V lost 0 bases and J lost 7, with 12 bases in between. Per the germline V gene, CDR1 is LGHNA and CDR2 is YNFKEQ. This CDR3 has 15 residues. The CDR3 DNA sequence: TGTGCCAGCAGCCAAGACCCAACCTGGGGTGAAAAACTGTTTTTT. Translated: CASSQDPTWGEKLFF.

V gene TRBV29-1 combines with J gene TRBJ2-3; 15 nucleotides match TRBD2. CDR3 length equals 15 residues. V was pared by 7 bases and J by 1 base, with 3 bases of the junction left unmatched. Germline V CDR1 and CDR2: SQVTM, ANQGSEA. Written as DNA, the CDR3 is TGCAGCGGGACTAGCGGGAGGGCCGGCACAGATACGCAGTATTTT. Amino acid sequence: CSGTSGRAGTDTQYF.

V and J are TRBV27 and TRBJ1-5; 9 nucleotides line up with TRBD1. V was clipped by 7 bases and J by 5 bases; unmatched bases: 6. The germline V gene encodes CDR1 MNHEY and CDR2 SMNVEV (reference sequence). This CDR3 spans 14 amino acids. The CDR3 coding sequence is TGTGCCAGCATTCTACAGGGGGCGCATCAGCCCCAGCATTTT. It specifies CASILQGAHQPQHF.

The V and J genes are TRBV10-3 and TRBJ2-2, with D perhaps matching TRBD2 (5 bases). V was shortened by 8 bases and J by 4 bases, with 14 bases between the two germline ends. This CDR3 contains 14 residues. CDR1 is ENHRY and CDR2 is SYGVKD in the germline V gene. Here the CDR3 DNA reads TGTGCCATCGACCAGTCCGCGGGCACCGGGGAGCTGTTTTTT. This codes for CAIDQSAGTGELFF.

The chain combines TRBV21-1 with TRBJ2-7; the listed D gene, TRBD1, was not tested against the DNA. TRBV21-1 is an annotated pseudogene. CDR3 size: 14 residues. This CDR3 reads CASSQGGTGYEQYF. CDR3 DNA: TGTGCCAGCAGCCAAGGGGGGACAGGGTACGAGCAGTACTTC.